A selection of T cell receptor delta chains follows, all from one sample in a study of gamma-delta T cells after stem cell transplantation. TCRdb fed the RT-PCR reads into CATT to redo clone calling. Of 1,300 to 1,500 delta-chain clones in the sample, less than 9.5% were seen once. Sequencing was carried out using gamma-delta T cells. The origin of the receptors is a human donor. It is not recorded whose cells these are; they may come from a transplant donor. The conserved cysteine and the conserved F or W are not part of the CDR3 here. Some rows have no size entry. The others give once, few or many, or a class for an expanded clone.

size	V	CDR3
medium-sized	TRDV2	ACDPLSYLNDLLRGSQATDKLI
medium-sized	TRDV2	ACDSLLGASFTDKLI
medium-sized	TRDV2	ACDTVGTGGSPYTDKLI
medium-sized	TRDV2	ACEGLQAVLGDTADKLI
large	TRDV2	ACDTVGSSYEDNKLI
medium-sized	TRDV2	ACDTVGAPYTDKLI
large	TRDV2	ACDPLSHRVGDTSSYDTDKLI
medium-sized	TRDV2	ACDTAWGIRTDKLI
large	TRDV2	ACDSYPGGTDKLI
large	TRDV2	ACDTVGLGDTYTDKLI
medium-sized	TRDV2	ACDSLLGEPDKLI
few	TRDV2	ACDSYPGGTDKLI
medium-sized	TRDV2	ACDTAAPTGGLHKLI
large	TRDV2	ACDVLGDALYTDKLI
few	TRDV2	ACDTLFTGGHTDKLI
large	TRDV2	ACDTVTARSTDKLI
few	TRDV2	ACDPLGVPYTDKLI
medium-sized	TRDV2	ACDTLERGFDDKLI
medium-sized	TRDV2	ACDPLGDFIGLAQLF
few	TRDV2	ACDTAGGYWDTRQMF
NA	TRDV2	ACDTVAVGDTRGTDKLI
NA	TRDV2	ACDTVKLGDTHSTDKLI
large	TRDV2	ACDALGDKGYTDKLI
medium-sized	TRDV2	ACDGILGDTDTDKLI
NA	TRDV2	ACDTLTGGYAEPYTDKLI
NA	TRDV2	ACDTLGDTPNDKFI
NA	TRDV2	ACDPVDLYTDKLI
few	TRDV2	ACDKVLGGSSWDTRQMF
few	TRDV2	ACDKLGDRDTDKLI
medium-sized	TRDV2	ACDPILGYSRTDKLI
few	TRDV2	ACDPLGLGDTRYTDKLI
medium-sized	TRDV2	ACDHTGGPSSWDTRQMF
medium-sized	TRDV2	ACDYLGDVMHTDKLI
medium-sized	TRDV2	ACDAILRQIGGSEFTDKLI
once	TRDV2	ACDGLGDTPSHTDKLI
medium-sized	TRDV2	ACDGIRDTDKLI
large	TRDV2	ACDAVGAVDKLI